This passage covers 15 T cell receptor beta chains from one sample sequenced in a study of blood T cells in healthy people across ages. The authors ran a second PCR of about 6 to 12 cycles using a sample-barcoded 5' primer and a J-beta primer mix. TCRdb re-analysed the 5' RACE reads in MiXCR, keeping a single row per CDR3 protein. Of about 720,000 distinct CDR3 sequences listed, 20% to 25% were seen once; the top ten hold 3% to 4%. The sample was also reused in another study, on T cells of mothers and their children.

The material sequenced was blood. These receptors were obtained from a boy younger than 18 in good health.

V and J are TRBV12-3 or TRBV12-4 and TRBJ2-7; D remains unclear. CDR3 length: 14 residues. Deletions cut 1 base from V and 1 base from J, with 8 bases between. The CDR3 DNA follows: TGTGCCAGCAGTTTAGACGTCAGATCCTACGAGCAGTACTTC. It is translated as CASSLDVRSYEQYF.

The chain has TRBV4-3 and TRBJ1-5; D possibly corresponds to TRBD1 (5 bases). The V end was cut by 1 base, the J end by 11 bases, with 21 bases between. The CDR3 runs to 16 residues. CDR1 and CDR2 (germline): LGHNA, YSLEER. CDR3 amino acids: CASSQGVWGPASAQHF. The CDR3 DNA sequence: TGCGCCAGCAGCCAAGGTGTATGGGGCCCCGCATCGGCCCAGCATTTT.

The gene calls are TRBV28 and TRBJ2-5; D remains ambiguous. Judging by the DNA end, TRBJ2-1 fits better; the J call may be wrong. The CDR3 is made up of 13 amino acids. Germline V gene lookup returns CDR1 MDHEN and CDR2 SYDVKM. The CDR3 loop is CASSSDSWDEQFF. The CDR3 coding sequence is TGTGCCAGCAGTTCCGATAGTTGGGATGAGCAGTTCTTC.

The chain couples TRBV9 to TRBJ2-7; 9 bases match TRBD1. The CDR3 length is 15 residues. CDR1 SGDLS and CDR2 YYNGEE come from the germline V gene. Unmatched junction bases numbered 3, after V lost 2 bases and J lost 0 bases. The CDR3: CASSVGGQGSYEQYF. CDR3 nucleotide sequence: TGTGCCAGCAGCGTGGGGGGACAGGGCTCCTACGAGCAGTACTTC.

The CDR3, as DNA: TGTGCCAGCAGCTTAGCGCTACGCAGGGGCCCCGCGACAGATACGCAGTATTTT. It translates to CASSLALRRGPATDTQYF. The chain uses TRBV7-8 and TRBJ2-3; weak D call: TRBD1 (6 bases). CDR1 SGHVS and CDR2 FQNEAQ come from the germline V gene. With 0 bases removed from V and 3 bases from J, the gap between germline ends came to 19 bases. The CDR3 is 18 residues long.

About this clonotype: One end of the junction does not line up with germline, which may come from a read error. V gene TRBV20-1 combines with J gene TRBJ2-3; D is uncertain. Germline V gene data show CDR1 as DFQATT and CDR2 as SNEGSKA (reference sequence). The CDR3 is 10 residues long. CDR3 amino acids: CSASGDTQYF. The CDR3 DNA sequence: TGTAGTGCTAGTGGGGATACGCAGTATTTT.

The rearrangement links TRBV29-1 to TRBJ2-7; TRBD1 matches at 12 bases. This CDR3 region has 16 residues. V trimming: 6 bases; J trimming: 2 bases; junction bases outside the gene matches: 11. Germline CDR1 SQVTM, CDR2 ANQGSEA. The CDR3 loop is CSVAGTGGNLPYEQYF. The CDR3 DNA follows: TGCAGCGTGGCCGGGACAGGGGGCAATCTTCCCTACGAGCAGTACTTC.

V is TRBV11-2 and J is TRBJ1-4; D not certain. Germline CDR1 reads SGHAT; CDR2 reads FQNNGV. This CDR3 region has 14 residues. The ends were cut back, 5 bases at V and 4 bases at J, with 11 bases in the middle. Here the CDR3 DNA reads TGTGCCAGCAGCGCCTCCTTCGGTAATGAAAAACTGTTTTTT. This codes for CASSASFGNEKLFF.

This clonotype was seen a few times. The germline gene is not matched at one end of the junction; a read error may be the cause. V gene TRBV12-3 or TRBV12-4 combines with J gene TRBJ1-5; possible D gene TRBD1, 5 bases. This CDR3 is 16 amino acids long. The CDR3 loop reads CASSLGPGVSNRPQHF. DNA for the CDR3: TGTGCCAGCAGTTTGGGACCCGGAGTTAGCAATCGGCCCCAGCATTTT.

Only a few counts were recorded for this clonotype. The CDR3 coding sequence is TGTGCCAGCACCCATAGCGTCTTCAAAAACATTCAGTACTTC. This gives the protein CASTHSVFKNIQYF. The chain combines TRBV28 with TRBJ2-4, with D possibly matching TRBD2 (5 bases). V lost 7 bases and J lost 3, with 13 bases in between. This CDR3 spans 14 amino acids. Germline V CDR1 and CDR2: MDHEN, SYDVKM.

The table lists this clonotype with a few counts. This chain connects TRBV7-6 to TRBJ2-7; possibly TRBD1 for D (6 bases). Germline V CDR1 and CDR2: SGHVS, FNYEAQ. The CDR3 length is 14 residues. Trimming pared 2 bases from V and 4 bases from J, leaving 12 bases between. The CDR3 spells CASSLSGAGYEQYF. The CDR3 region has the DNA TGTGCCAGCAGCTTATCAGGGGCGGGTTACGAGCAGTACTTC.

This clonotype came up a few times. This rearrangement joins TRBV4-1 to TRBJ2-5; D unresolved. The J call is in doubt because the DNA end fits TRBJ2-1 better. The CDR3 has 14 residues. CDR1 and CDR2 (germline): MGHRA, YSYEKL. DNA for the CDR3: TGCGCCAGCAGCCAAGGGGGAAGAGTAAATGAGCAGTTCTTC. This codes for CASSQGGRVNEQFF.

CDR3 sequence (DNA): TGTGCCAGCAGTTCCCTGGGGCTAGCGGGATTAGGGGGGGGCTCGAGGACCCAGTACTTC. This gives the protein CASSSLGLAGLGGGSRTQYF. The chain is built from TRBV28 and TRBJ2-5, with 9 positions matching TRBD2. The germline V gene has CDR1 MDHEN and CDR2 SYDVKM. The V gene end was trimmed by 4 bases and the J gene end by 7 bases; junction bases not matched to a gene: 25. The CDR3 runs 20 residues.

The V gene is TRBV29-1, the J gene TRBJ1-1; weak D call: TRBD1 (6 bases). This CDR3 comprises 16 residues. Trimming removed 0 bases from V and 1 base from J, with 15 bases in between. CDR1 SQVTM and CDR2 ANQGSEA come from the germline V gene. The CDR3 loop is CSVEDPQGMGNTEAFF. In DNA form, the CDR3 reads TGCAGCGTTGAAGACCCCCAGGGGATGGGGAACACTGAAGCTTTCTTT. Full variable domain (outside the CDR3, taken from reference TRBV29-1 and TRBJ1-1): SAVISQKPSRDICQRGTSLTIQCQVDSQVTMMFWYRQQPGQSLTLIATANQGSEATYESGFVIDKFPISRPNLTFSTLTVSNMSPEDSSIYLCSVEDPQGMGNTEAFFGQGTRLTVV.

The rearrangement uses TRBV5-8 and TRBJ2-1; 9 nucleotides line up with TRBD1. This CDR3 spans 16 amino acids. V was clipped by 1 base and J by 5 bases; unmatched bases: 7. The germline V gene encodes CDR1 SGHTS and CDR2 YDEGEE. The chain's CDR3 is CASSLPPGQGDNEQFF. The CDR3 DNA follows: TGTGCCAGCAGCTTGCCGCCGGGACAGGGAGACAATGAGCAGTTCTTC.